This T cell receptor beta chain was sequenced in a study of cytomegalovirus exposure and HLA in healthy donors. Study-level points and caveats: Researchers reported that a few CMV-associated chains were confirmed in vitro as CMV antigen-specific. The study listed about 150 cytomegalovirus-associated TCR beta chains. An assumption of roughly uniform sequencing depth across donors underlay the presence/absence analyses.

As to this clone: Its cognate antigen is unknown.

The germline V gene has CDR1 KGHSH and CDR2 LQKENI. CDR3 length equals 14 residues. With 60 Vbeta and 13 Jbeta primers, the PCR was carried out. The repertoire was sequenced with immunoSEQ multiplex PCR; TCRdb's copy has only in-frame clones and lacks some. Of under 200,000 clones listed, approximately 80% were seen once; the top ten hold 7% to 9.5%. The V gene is TRBV18, the J gene TRBJ2-5; TRBD2 matches 11 bases. The DNA end lines up better with TRBJ2-7; the J call may be wrong. Material: PBMCs. The sequence was collected from a male donor in good health and CMV-seropositive. CDR3 DNA sequence: TGTGCCAGCTCACAGACTAGCGGGGTACACGAGCAGTACTTC. This translates into CASSQTSGVHEQYF.